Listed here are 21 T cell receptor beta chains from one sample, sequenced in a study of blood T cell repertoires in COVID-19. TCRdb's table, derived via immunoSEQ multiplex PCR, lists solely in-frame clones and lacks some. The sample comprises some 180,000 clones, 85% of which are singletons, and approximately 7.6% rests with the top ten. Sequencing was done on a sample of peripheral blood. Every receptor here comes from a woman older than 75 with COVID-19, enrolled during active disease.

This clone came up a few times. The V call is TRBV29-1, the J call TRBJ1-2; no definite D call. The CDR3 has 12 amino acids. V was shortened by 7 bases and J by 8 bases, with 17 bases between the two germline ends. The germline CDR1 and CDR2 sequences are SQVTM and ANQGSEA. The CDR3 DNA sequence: TGCAGCGCCAACCTTCTAGGGAGGGGCTACACCTTC. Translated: CSANLLGRGYTF.

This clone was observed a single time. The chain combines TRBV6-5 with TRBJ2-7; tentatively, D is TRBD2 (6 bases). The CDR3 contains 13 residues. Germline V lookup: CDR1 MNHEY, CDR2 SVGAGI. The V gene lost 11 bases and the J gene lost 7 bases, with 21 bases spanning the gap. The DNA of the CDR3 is TGTGCCGCTCACGCCCCAGGAGGGTGGGAGCAGTACTTC. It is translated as CAAHAPGGWEQYF.

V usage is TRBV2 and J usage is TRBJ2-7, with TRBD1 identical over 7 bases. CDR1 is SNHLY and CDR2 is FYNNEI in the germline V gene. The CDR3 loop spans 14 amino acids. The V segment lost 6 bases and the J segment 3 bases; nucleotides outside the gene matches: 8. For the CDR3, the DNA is TGTGCCAGCAGGGACAGGACAGGTTACTACGAGCAGTACTTC. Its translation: CASRDRTGYYEQYF.

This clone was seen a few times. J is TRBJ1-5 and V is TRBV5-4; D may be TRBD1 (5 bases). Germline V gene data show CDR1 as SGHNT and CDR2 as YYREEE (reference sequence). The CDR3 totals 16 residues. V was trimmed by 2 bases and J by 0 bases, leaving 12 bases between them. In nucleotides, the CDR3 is TGTGCCAGCAGCTTCGGCGGGGCGGGTAGCAATCAGCCCCAGCATTTT. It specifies CASSFGGAGSNQPQHF.

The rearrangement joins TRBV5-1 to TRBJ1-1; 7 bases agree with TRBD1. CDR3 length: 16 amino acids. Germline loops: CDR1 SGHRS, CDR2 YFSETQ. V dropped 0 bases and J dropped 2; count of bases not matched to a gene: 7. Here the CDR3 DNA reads TGCGCCAGCAGCTTGGGTCGACAGGGTAGAAACACTGAAGCTTTCTTT. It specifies CASSLGRQGRNTEAFF.

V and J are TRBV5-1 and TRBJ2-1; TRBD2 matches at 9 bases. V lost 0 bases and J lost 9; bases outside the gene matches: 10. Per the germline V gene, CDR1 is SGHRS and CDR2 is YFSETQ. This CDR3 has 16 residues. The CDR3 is CASSLGPSGGLGEQFF. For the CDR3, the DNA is TGCGCCAGCAGCTTGGGGCCGAGCGGGGGGCTCGGTGAGCAGTTCTTC.

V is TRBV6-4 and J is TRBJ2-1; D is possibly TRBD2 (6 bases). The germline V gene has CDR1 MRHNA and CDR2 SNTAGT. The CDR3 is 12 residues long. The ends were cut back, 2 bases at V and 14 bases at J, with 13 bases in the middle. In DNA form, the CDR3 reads TGTGCCAGCAGTGACGAGGAATGGGGGGAGTTCTTC. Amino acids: CASSDEEWGEFF.

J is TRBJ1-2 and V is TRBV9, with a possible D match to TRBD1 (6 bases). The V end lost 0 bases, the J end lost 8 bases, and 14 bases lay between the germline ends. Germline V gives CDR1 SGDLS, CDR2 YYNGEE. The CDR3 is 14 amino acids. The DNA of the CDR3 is TGTGCCAGCAGCGTAGAGGCGGGGGCGACCGGCTACACCTTC. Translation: CASSVEAGATGYTF.

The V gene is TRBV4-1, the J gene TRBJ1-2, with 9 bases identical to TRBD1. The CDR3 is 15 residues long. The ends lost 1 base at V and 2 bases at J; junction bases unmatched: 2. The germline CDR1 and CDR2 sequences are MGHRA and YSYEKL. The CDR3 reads CASSQGQGGNYGYTF. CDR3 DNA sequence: TGCGCCAGCAGCCAAGGACAGGGGGGAAACTATGGCTACACCTTC.

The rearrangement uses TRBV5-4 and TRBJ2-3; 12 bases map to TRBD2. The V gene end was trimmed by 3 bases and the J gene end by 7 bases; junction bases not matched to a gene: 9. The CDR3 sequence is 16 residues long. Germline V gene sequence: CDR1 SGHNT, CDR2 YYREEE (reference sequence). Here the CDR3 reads CASSSELAGGPNTQYF. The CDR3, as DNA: TGTGCCAGCAGCTCCGAACTAGCGGGGGGCCCTAATACGCAGTATTTT.

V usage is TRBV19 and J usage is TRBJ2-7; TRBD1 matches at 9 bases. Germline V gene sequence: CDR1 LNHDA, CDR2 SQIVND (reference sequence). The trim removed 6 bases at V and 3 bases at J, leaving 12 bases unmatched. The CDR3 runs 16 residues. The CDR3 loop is CASSPWGTGGVYEQYF. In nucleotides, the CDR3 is TGTGCCAGTAGCCCTTGGGGTACAGGGGGCGTCTACGAGCAGTACTTC.

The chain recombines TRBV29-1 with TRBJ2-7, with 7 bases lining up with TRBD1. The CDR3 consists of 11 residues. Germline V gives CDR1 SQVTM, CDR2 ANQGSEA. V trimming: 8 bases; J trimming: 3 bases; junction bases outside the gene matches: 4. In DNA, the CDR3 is TGCAGCCCCACAGGGGACTACGAGCAGTACTTC. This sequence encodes CSPTGDYEQYF.

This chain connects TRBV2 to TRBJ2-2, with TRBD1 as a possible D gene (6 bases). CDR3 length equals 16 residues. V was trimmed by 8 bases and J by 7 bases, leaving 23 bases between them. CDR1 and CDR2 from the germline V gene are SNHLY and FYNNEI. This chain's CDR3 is CASGGAGRLASGELFF. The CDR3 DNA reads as TGTGCCAGCGGGGGCGCGGGTCGGTTGGCTAGCGGGGAGCTGTTTTTT.

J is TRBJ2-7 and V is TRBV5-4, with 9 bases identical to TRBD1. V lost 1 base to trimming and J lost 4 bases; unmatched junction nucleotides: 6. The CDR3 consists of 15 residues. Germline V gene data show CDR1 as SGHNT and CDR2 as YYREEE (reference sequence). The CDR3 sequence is CASSLSGTGRYEQYF. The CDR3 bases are TGTGCCAGCAGCTTGTCCGGGACAGGGAGGTACGAGCAGTACTTC.

CDR3 amino acids: CATLEGQGVREQYF. In nucleotides, the CDR3 is TGTGCCACTCTAGAGGGACAGGGGGTAAGGGAGCAGTACTTC. The J gene is TRBJ2-7, the V gene TRBV28, with 11 positions matching TRBD1. This CDR3 is 14 amino acids long. Germline trimming cut 10 bases from V and 7 bases from J; bases unmatched to any gene: 12. Germline CDR1 MDHEN, CDR2 SYDVKM.

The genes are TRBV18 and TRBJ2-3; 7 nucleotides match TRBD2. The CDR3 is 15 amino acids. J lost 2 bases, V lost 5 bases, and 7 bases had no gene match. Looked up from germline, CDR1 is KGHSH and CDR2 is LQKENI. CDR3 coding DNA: TGTGCCAGCTCATCCGGACTAGAAACCACAGATACGCAGTATTTT. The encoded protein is CASSSGLETTDTQYF.

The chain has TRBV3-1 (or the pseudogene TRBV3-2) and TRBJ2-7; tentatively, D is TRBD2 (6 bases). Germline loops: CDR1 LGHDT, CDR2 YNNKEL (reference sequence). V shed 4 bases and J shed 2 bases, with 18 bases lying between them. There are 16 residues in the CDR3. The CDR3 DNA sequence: TGTGCCAGCAGCCCCCCCGGGGGAGCGGAGGCCTACGAGCAGTACTTC. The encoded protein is CASSPPGGAEAYEQYF.

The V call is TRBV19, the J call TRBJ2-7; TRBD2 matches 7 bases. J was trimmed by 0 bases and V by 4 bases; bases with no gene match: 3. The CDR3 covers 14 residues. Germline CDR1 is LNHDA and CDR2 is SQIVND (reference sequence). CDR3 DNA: TGTGCCAGTAGTAAGGGCGGGAGCTCCTACGAGCAGTACTTC. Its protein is CASSKGGSSYEQYF.

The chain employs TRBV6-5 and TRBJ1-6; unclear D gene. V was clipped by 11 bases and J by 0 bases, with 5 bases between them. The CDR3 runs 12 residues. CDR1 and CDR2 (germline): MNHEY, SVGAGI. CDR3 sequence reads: CAGSSYNSPLHF. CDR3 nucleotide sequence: TGTGCCGGGAGCTCCTATAATTCACCCCTCCACTTT.

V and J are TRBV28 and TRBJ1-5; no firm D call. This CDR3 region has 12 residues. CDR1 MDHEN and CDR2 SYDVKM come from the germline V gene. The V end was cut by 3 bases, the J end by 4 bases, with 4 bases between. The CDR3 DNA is TGTGCCAGCAGTTTCTTGAATCAGCCCCAGCATTTT. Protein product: CASSFLNQPQHF.

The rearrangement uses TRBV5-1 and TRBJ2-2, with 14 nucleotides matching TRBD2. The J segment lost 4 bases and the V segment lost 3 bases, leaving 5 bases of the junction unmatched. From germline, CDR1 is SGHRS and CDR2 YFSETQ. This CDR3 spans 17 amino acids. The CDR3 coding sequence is TGCGCCAGCAGCTCGGGACTAGCGGGGGAGCTCACCGGGGAGCTGTTTTTT. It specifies CASSSGLAGELTGELFF.